This section outlines one T cell receptor (beta chain) sequence together with its context. Its specificity is not known. The record originates from a study of beta chain features in type 1 diabetes. Study-level findings and limits: A moderate, significant TCRB CDR3 shortening appeared in type 1 diabetes across four CD4+ subsets. Patients' naive, central memory and Treg TCRB repertoires seemed closer to one another than those of healthy donors.

Germline assignment: CDR1 MGHRA and CDR2 YSYEKL. CDR3 size: 15 residues. V was trimmed by 2 bases and J by 5 bases, leaving 12 bases between them. The investigators reverse transcribed all of the isolated RNA, so they sequenced expressed TCRB transcripts. The table came from immunoSEQ multiplex PCR; TCRdb's copy has only in-frame clones and leaves some out. This repertoire shows 130,000 to 150,000 clones, around 13% found once; its top ten account for 1.3%. The chain has TRBV4-1 and TRBJ2-2; tentative D call: TRBD2 (7 bases). The source material was central memory CD4+ T cells from blood. The receptor's source is a man aged 18 to 29 with type 1 diabetes. Here the CDR3 DNA reads TGCGCCAGCAGCCAATCCGGGGGGCAAACCGGGGAGCTGTTTTTT. It codes for CASSQSGGQTGELFF.